Here is one T cell receptor (beta chain) with its context. Its target is not known. The data originate from a study of T cell responses to AZD1222 COVID-19 vaccine. This CDR3 comprises 15 residues. The V end lost 3 bases, the J end lost 1 base, and 12 bases lay between the germline ends. CDR1 and CDR2 (germline): SGHVS, FNYEAQ. Here immunoSEQ multiplex PCR was the method, and the copy in TCRdb shows in-frame clones only, minus some. This sample yields about 98,000 clones, of which roughly 83% are seen a single time; about a sixth belongs to the top ten. Study-level points and caveats: At baseline, seropositivity was found in only 5 to 7 AZD1222 recipients. In the spike-specific TCR repertoire, nearly half reportedly target unmutated variant regions.

The receptor comes from an adult in good health. This sequence joins TRBV7-6 and TRBJ1-1, with D hard to call. The sample was peripheral blood, taken on day 0 of AZD1222 vaccination. CDR3 in amino acids: CASSFRVGGNTEAFF. CDR3 nucleotides: TGTGCCAGCAGCTTTAGGGTCGGTGGGAACACTGAAGCTTTCTTT. The whole variable domain, filled in from reference TRBV7-6 and TRBJ1-1, reads GAGVSQSPRYKVTKRGQDVALRCDPISGHVSLYWYRQALGQGPEFLTYFNYEAQQDKSGLPNDRFSAERPEGSISTLTIQRTEQRDSAMYRCASSFRVGGNTEAFFGQGTRLTVV.